This T cell receptor (beta chain) was recorded in a study of T-cell memory formation after mild COVID-19 (dated by TCRdb to the early 2020s). With regard to the full study: Most TCR sequence clusters were specific to one of the two donors. Longitudinal TCRalpha and TCRbeta repertoire sequencing tracked T-cell clones expanding and contracting after mild COVID-19 in a couple of donors. Two young, previously healthy adult volunteers, one female and one male, were included in the cohort.

Points on this clonotype: Its antigen specificity is not known. No base quality information exists; no much larger clone differs at one position.

The study at large found these results: Whether the second-wave clones peaking on day 37 were SARS-CoV-2 specific was not confirmed. Clones contracting from day 15 to 85 had balanced CD4/CD8 phenotypes, while a second wave expanding from day 15 to 37 was biased towards CD4+. Contracting CD4+ clones were found mainly in CM and EM memory subsets, while CD8+ clones were enriched in EMRA. Some responding clones were detected in pre-infection memory, which suggested that pre-existing cross-reactive memory T cells had joined the SARS-CoV-2 response. Only two mild cases were covered in the study, and larger cohorts including severe cases with pre-infection samples were considered necessary.

Ficoll-Paque density gradient centrifugation was the method used to isolate PBMCs. From the cysteine up to the phenylalanine, the CDR3 has a length of 19 residues. The retained sequence is limited to the CDR3, 57 bases, with the frame set at the first base. The germline V gene yields MGHDK for CDR1 and SYGVNS for CDR2. The germline V end is reduced by 0 bases and the J end by 0 bases; junction bases left unmatched: 11. The sequencer listed for this sample is Illumina NovaSeq 6000. TCRalpha and TCRbeta cDNA libraries were constructed by 5'RACE with constant-segment primers, with sample barcodes and unique molecular identifiers being introduced. RNA was extracted from every sample with Trizol reagent. The libraries were amplified in two PCR steps, and the second step added a second sample barcode and Illumina TruSeq adapters. Sequencing of libraries was performed on an Illumina NovaSeq with 2 x 150 bp paired-end reads. Processing in the source paper ran as follows. Demultiplexing of reads and collapsing into UMI-guided consensus sequences were performed with migec v1.2.7. With mixcr v2.1.11, UMI consensuses were aligned to TRA and TRB V and J templates and assembled into clonotypes. A clonotype was counted as expanded or contracted only if both edgeR and NoisET called the change significant, with noise models trained on biological replicates. For edgeR calls, the thresholds were a false discovery rate-adjusted p below 0.01 and a log2 fold-change of 1. PCA with hierarchical clustering of max-normalized trajectories of the 1000 most abundant clonotypes was used as exploratory dynamics analysis. Each responding clone was given a CD4 or CD8 phenotype based on the CD4+ and CD8+ repertoires, which had been sequenced separately. TCRdb reran the public reads through fastp at Q25 and MiXCR, keeping productive beta chains. Each CDR3 protein appears once, grouped with its most common genes and DNA. TCRdb, not the original authors, processed these V and J calls. The sample table contains about 560,000 distinct CDR3 sequences; only one count was recorded for roughly a fifth of them. The ten largest clones represent approximately 8% of the sample.

This TCR was recovered from an adult woman who had mild COVID-19 (a few samples of this study predate the infection). The sample titles of this study are shuffled in the database, so cell type and time point are left out; the donor was told from shared clones. The rearrangement joined TRBV25-1 to TRBJ2-5; 9 bases in between match TRBD1. Sequencing input: PBMCs or a T cell subset sorted from them (not recorded which). The CDR3 here reads CASSEYGGGQGPYQETQYF. The DNA sequence is TGTGCCAGCAGTGAATATGGTGGGGGACAGGGACCGTACCAAGAGACCCAGTACTTC.